The sequence of this TCR beta chain was determined in a study of blood T cell repertoires in COVID-19. Background on the study: Samples representing acute and convalescent COVID-19 were sourced from the United States, Italy and Spain.

CDR3 length: 14 residues. CDR1 SNHLY and CDR2 FYNNEI come from the germline V gene. J gave up 5 bases and V 6 bases, and 8 bases lay outside the gene matches. Everyone who took part was about 18 to 90 years old, and they came from about two dozen US areas. Symptom resolution, clearance, or two negative PCRs marked the recovered donors of Cohort 3. Under the authors' procedure: Quantification of nucleated cells was approximated via reference gene primer amplification. Here immunoSEQ multiplex PCR was the method, and the copy in TCRdb shows in-frame clones only, minus some. Clone size and the V and J calls come from that table; the DNA yielded D and trimming. The sample lists a few hundred thousand clones; approximately 85% were seen once.

The rearrangement links TRBV2 to TRBJ1-1, with TRBD1 identical over 8 bases. Input material: PBMCs or T cells enriched from blood (not recorded which). This TCR was sampled from a man aged 25-45 years who had recovered from COVID-19. As DNA, the CDR3 is TGTGCCAGCAGGGGTGGACAGGGATATACTGAAGCTTTCTTT. It specifies CASRGGQGYTEAFF.